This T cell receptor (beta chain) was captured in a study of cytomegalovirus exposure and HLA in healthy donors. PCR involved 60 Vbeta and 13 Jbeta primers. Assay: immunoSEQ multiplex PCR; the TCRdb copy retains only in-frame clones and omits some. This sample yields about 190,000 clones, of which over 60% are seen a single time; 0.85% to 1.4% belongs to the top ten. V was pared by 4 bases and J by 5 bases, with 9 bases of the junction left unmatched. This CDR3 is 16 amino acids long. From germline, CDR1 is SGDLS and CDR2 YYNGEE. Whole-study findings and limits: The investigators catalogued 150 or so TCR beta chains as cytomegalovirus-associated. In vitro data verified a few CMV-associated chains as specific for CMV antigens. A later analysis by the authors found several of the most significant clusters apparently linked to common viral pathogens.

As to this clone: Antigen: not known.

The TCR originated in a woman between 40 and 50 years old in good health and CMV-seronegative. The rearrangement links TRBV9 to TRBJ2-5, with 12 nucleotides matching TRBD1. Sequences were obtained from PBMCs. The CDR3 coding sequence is TGTGCCAGCAGCTCGGTGGGGACAGGGGGCTCTGAGACCCAGTACTTC. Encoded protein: CASSSVGTGGSETQYF.